Each of the 32 T cell receptor beta chains below was sequenced from the same sample in a study of T cells in Graves' hyperthyroidism and ophthalmopathy. Researchers amplified the TCR beta CDR3 regions from RNA transcripts. The primer set for the first-round RT-PCR of the TCR CDR3 was HTBI. MiXCR was run by TCRdb on the multiplex PCR reads, yielding one entry per CDR3 protein. The sample has some 300,000 distinct CDR3 sequences; about 15% are singletons. The sequencing sample was made of blood. Source of these receptors: a man aged 25-40 years with Graves' hyperthyroidism.

The V and J genes are TRBV5-1 and TRBJ2-2; D is perhaps TRBD1 or TRBD2 (6 bases each). This CDR3 contains 16 residues. CDR1 SGHRS and CDR2 YFSETQ come from the germline V gene. The V end lost 6 bases, the J end lost 5 bases, and 20 bases lay between the germline ends. The CDR3 coding sequence is TGCGCCAGCAAAAGGACCGGGGGCTTAAGTACCGGGGAGCTGTTTTTT. It translates to CASKRTGGLSTGELFF.

This clonotype appeared many times. CDR3 loop: CASSVAGTVSGYTF. The CDR3 coding sequence is TGTGCCAGCAGCGTTGCCGGGACAGTATCTGGCTACACCTTC. The rearrangement joins TRBV2 to TRBJ1-2, with 7 nucleotides matching TRBD1. The ends lost 6 bases at V and 7 bases at J; junction bases unmatched: 11. In germline, CDR1 is SNHLY, CDR2 FYNNEI. The CDR3 is 14 amino acids. The entire variable domain, with the rest obtained from reference TRBV2 and TRBJ1-2, is as follows: EPEVTQTPSHQVTQMGQEVILRCVPISNHLYFYWYRQILGQKVEFLVSFYNNEISEKSEIFDDQFSVERPDGSNFTLKIRSTKLEDSAMYFCASSVAGTVSGYTFGSGTRLTVV.

This clonotype was counted between two and nine times. The chain has TRBV13 and TRBJ2-6; possibly TRBD2 for D (5 bases). V was shortened by 5 bases and J by 0 bases, with 17 bases between the two germline ends. The CDR3 is 18 amino acids. Germline-derived CDR1 and CDR2 are PRHDT and FYEKMQ (reference sequence). This CDR3 reads CASSPPERYVSGANVLTF. CDR3 sequence (DNA): TGTGCCAGCAGCCCACCGGAGCGGTACGTCTCTGGGGCCAACGTCCTGACTTTC.

This clonotype was seen repeatedly, ten times or more. The chain links TRBV2 to TRBJ2-7; D is ambiguous. Between the trimmed V and J ends, which lost 5 bases and 5 bases, there was a span of 7 bases. This CDR3 region has 11 residues. Per the germline V gene, CDR1 is SNHLY and CDR2 is FYNNEI. The CDR3 protein is CASSLNDEQYF. The CDR3 DNA is TGTGCCAGCAGTCTGAATGACGAGCAGTACTTC.

For this clonotype: Possible read error: a much larger clone is one base away. The chain combines TRBV28 with TRBJ2-5; D might be TRBD1 or TRBD2, each matching 7 bases. The CDR3 contains 13 residues. Per germline, CDR1 MDHEN and CDR2 SYDVKM. In nucleotides, the CDR3 is TGTGCCAGCAGTTTATCAGGGGGGGGACTTCGGCACTTC. Residues: CASSLSGGGLRHF.

This clonotype has more than one count but fewer than ten. The rearrangement uses TRBV12-3 or TRBV12-4 and TRBJ2-7; TRBD2 matches at 10 bases. The CDR3 length is 14 residues. Trimming removed 6 bases from V and 9 bases from J; junction bases left unmatched: 11. In DNA form, the CDR3 reads TGTGCCAGCAGCCAAAGCGGGAGGGCCGAGGGGCAGTACTTC. Its protein product is CASSQSGRAEGQYF.

The chain is built from TRBV20-1 and TRBJ2-1; a weak D match, TRBD2 (6 bases). CDR3 length: 15 residues. CDR1 and CDR2 from the germline V gene are DFQATT and SNEGSKA (reference sequence). Trimming took off 3 bases at V and 6 bases at J, with 18 bases between the two ends. The CDR3: CSARSGTPGGNEQFF. CDR3 DNA sequence: TGCAGTGCTAGGTCCGGGACTCCGGGCGGCAATGAGCAGTTCTTC.

The CDR3 loop reads CATSRDPGTNEKLFF. The CDR3 DNA reads as TGTGCCACCAGCAGAGACCCCGGGACTAATGAAAAACTGTTTTTT. This sequence joins TRBV15 and TRBJ1-4; D is unclear. Germline values: CDR1 LNHNV, CDR2 YYDKDF (reference sequence). V dropped 0 bases and J dropped 2 bases, with 7 bases sitting between them. CDR3 length: 15 residues.

This clonotype showed up many times. The chain joins TRBV11-2 to TRBJ2-4, with D possibly being TRBD2 (6 bases). V lost 3 bases, J lost 0 bases, and 12 bases lay in between. The germline CDR1 and CDR2 sequences are SGHAT and FQNNGV. The CDR3 extends over 16 amino acids. The CDR3 bases are TGTGCCAGCAGCTTGGCAGCGGGCCTAGCCAAAAACATTCAGTACTTC. It yields the protein CASSLAAGLAKNIQYF.

This chain connects TRBV19 to TRBJ2-1; TRBD1 agrees at 8 bases. There are 15 residues in the CDR3. Trimming at V came to 3 bases and at J to 12 bases, leaving 13 bases not matched to a gene. Germline CDR1 is LNHDA and CDR2 is SQIVND (reference sequence). CDR3 nucleotide sequence: TGTGCCAGTAGTATCAGGGGACAGGCGCCCTCTGGGCAGTTCTTC. Protein product: CASSIRGQAPSGQFF.

This clonotype was picked up many times. The chain combines TRBV27 with TRBJ1-2; 7 positions agree with TRBD1. With V trimmed by 4 bases and J by 4 bases, 6 bases remained unmatched. This CDR3 is built from 14 residues. Looked up from germline, CDR1 is MNHEY and CDR2 is SMNVEV (reference sequence). CDR3: CASSSATGSYGYTF. The CDR3 DNA follows: TGTGCCAGCAGTTCAGCGACAGGGTCCTATGGCTACACCTTC.

This clonotype has a count of ten or more. The chain joins TRBV18 to TRBJ2-3; tentatively, D is TRBD1 or TRBD2 (5 bases each). Germline V gene lookup returns CDR1 KGHSH and CDR2 LQKENI. The germline V and J ends were trimmed by 1 base and 5 bases, with 10 bases remaining between them. The CDR3 length is 14 residues. The CDR3 nucleotides are TGTGCCAGCTCACCACGGGGGAATCGAGATACGCAGTATTTT. Translating gives CASSPRGNRDTQYF.

As concerns this clonotype: A much larger clone is a single base away; this may be a read error. The chain couples TRBV20-1 to TRBJ2-7; a weak D match, TRBD2 (6 bases). With the DNA end fitting TRBJ2-1 better, the J assignment may be wrong. The germline V gene has CDR1 DFQATT and CDR2 SNEGSKA (reference sequence). This CDR3 has 14 amino acids. Here the CDR3 DNA reads TGCAGTGCTAGAGATTCGGGGGTAGGGTACGAGCAGTTCTTC. Translation gives CSARDSGVGYEQFF.

In this sample, this clonotype turned up many times. The chain uses TRBV10-3 and TRBJ1-1; TRBD1 might be the D (6 bases). The CDR3 totals 12 residues. Germline assignment: CDR1 ENHRY and CDR2 SYGVKD. Trimming pared 11 bases from V and 1 base from J, leaving 11 bases between. The CDR3 sequence: CAAHRENTEAFF. The CDR3, as DNA: TGTGCCGCCCACAGGGAGAACACTGAAGCTTTCTTT.

This clonotype showed up many times. The chain couples TRBV5-1 to TRBJ2-7; 7 nucleotides align to TRBD1. After removal of 4 bases from V and 7 bases from J, the junction contained 17 bases not matched to a gene. In germline, CDR1 is SGHRS, CDR2 YFSETQ. The CDR3 is 16 amino acids. CDR3 in amino acids: CASSTFGTANVQEQYF. CDR3 coding DNA: TGCGCCAGCAGCACCTTTGGGACAGCAAATGTACAGGAGCAGTACTTC.

Points on this clonotype: Its ends do not fully match the called genes, so a read error is possible. The J gene is TRBJ1-5, the V gene TRBV7-2; D ambiguous. The CDR3 is 17 residues long. Germline assignment: CDR1 SGHTA and CDR2 FQGNSA. The CDR3 region is CASSPHEASTSNQPRHF. The CDR3 region has the DNA TGTGCCAGCAGCCCACACGAAGCTTCCACCTCTAATCAGCCCCGGCATTTT.

This clonotype turned up a few times. The CDR3 DNA is TGTGCCAGCAGCTTCCCCGGCGGTAGCGGGAGAAATGAGCAGTTCTTC. It encodes CASSFPGGSGRNEQFF. The chain links TRBV7-2 to TRBJ2-1; 9 positions match TRBD2. The CDR3 contains 16 residues. The trim removed 3 bases at V and 7 bases at J, leaving 10 bases unmatched. CDR1 is SGHTA, CDR2 FQGNSA, per germline. The variable domain in full, completed from reference TRBV7-2 and TRBJ2-1, reads GAGVSQSPSNKVTEKGKDVELRCDPISGHTALYWYRQSLGQGLEFLIYFQGNSAPDKSGLPSDRFSAERTGGSVSTLTIQRTQQEDSAVYLCASSFPGGSGRNEQFFGPGTRLTVL.

As for this clonotype: A much larger clonotype is one base distant, so this may be a read error. This chain connects TRBV5-5 to TRBJ2-3; the D gene is possibly TRBD1 (5 bases). In germline, CDR1 is SGHKS, CDR2 YYEKEE (reference sequence). The CDR3 sequence is 15 residues long. The CDR3 DNA reads as TGTGCCGGCAGCTTGGGGCTTCCGCTCACAGATACGCAGTATTTT. It specifies CAGSLGLPLTDTQYF.

This clonotype was counted ten times or more. The rearrangement joins TRBV30 to TRBJ2-3, with TRBD1 identical over 7 bases. Germline V lookup: CDR1 GTSNPN, CDR2 SVGIG (reference sequence). The CDR3 contains 15 residues. The ends lost 3 bases at V and 2 bases at J; junction bases unmatched: 8. The CDR3, as DNA: TGTGCCTGGAGCGTGGGGGACAGCTACACAGATACGCAGTATTTT. Translation gives CAWSVGDSYTDTQYF.

This clonotype occurred a few times. The rearrangement uses TRBV3-1 and TRBJ1-4, with 7 bases fitting TRBD1. The J segment lost 4 bases and the V segment lost 0 bases, leaving 14 bases of the junction unmatched. The CDR3 has 19 amino acids. Germline CDR1 LGHDT, CDR2 YNNKEL (reference sequence). The DNA of the CDR3 is TGTGCCAGCAGCCAAGATAGCCCCTCCGGGACAGTCTTTAATGAAAAACTGTTTTTT. Protein sequence: CASSQDSPSGTVFNEKLFF.

In this sample, this clonotype turned up many times. The CDR3 DNA reads as TGTGCCAGCAGCCCCGGACAGTCCCACAATGAGCAGTTCTTC. It translates to CASSPGQSHNEQFF. This chain connects TRBV3-1 to TRBJ2-1, with a weak D call TRBD1 (6 bases). Germline V gives CDR1 LGHDT, CDR2 YNNKEL (reference sequence). Trimming took off 4 bases at V and 5 bases at J, with 12 bases between the two ends. The CDR3 is 14 amino acids.

This clonotype was seen repeatedly, ten times or more. The chain carries TRBV20-1 and TRBJ1-2; D remains unclear. This CDR3 spans 13 amino acids. Germline CDR1 reads DFQATT; CDR2 reads SNEGSKA (reference sequence). V lost 1 base to trimming and J lost 7 bases, with 13 bases between them. For the CDR3, the DNA is TGCAGTGCTAGAGCCAGCGGGGAGAGTGGCTACACCTTC. This encodes CSARASGESGYTF.

The chain couples TRBV9 to TRBJ2-3; the match to TRBD2 covers 9 bases. Trimming took 2 bases from V and 6 from J; bases not matched to a gene: 10. The CDR3 consists of 16 residues. CDR1 SGDLS and CDR2 YYNGEE come from the germline V gene. CDR3 DNA sequence: TGTGCCAGCAGCGTGGCCCGACTAGCGGCTCGGGATACGCAGTATTTT. Protein: CASSVARLAARDTQYF.

This clonotype appeared many times. The rearrangement joins TRBV5-1 to TRBJ2-3; the D gene could be TRBD1 or TRBD2 (5 bases each). Germline V lookup: CDR1 SGHRS, CDR2 YFSETQ. Between the trimmed V and J ends, which lost 2 bases and 2 bases, there was a span of 9 bases. The CDR3 totals 14 residues. The CDR3 nucleotides are TGCGCCAGCAGCTTTGGGGGAACCACAGATACGCAGTATTTT. It is translated as CASSFGGTTDTQYF.

This clonotype was observed at least ten times. This chain links TRBV18 with TRBJ2-5; no clear D. Germline lookup yields CDR1 KGHSH and CDR2 LQKENI. Deletions cut 4 bases from V and 2 bases from J, with 5 bases between. CDR3 length: 12 amino acids. In DNA form, the CDR3 reads TGTGCCAGCTCACTTTATCAAGAGACCCAGTACTTC. Translated: CASSLYQETQYF. The entire variable domain, with the rest obtained from reference TRBV18 and TRBJ2-5, is as follows: NAGVMQNPRHLVRRRGQEARLRCSPMKGHSHVYWYRQLPEEGLKFMVYLQKENIIDESGMPKERFSAEFPKEGPSILRIQQVVRGDSAAYFCASSLYQETQYFGPGTRLLVL.

A note on this clonotype: This could be a read error, since a much larger clone is one nucleotide away. The chain employs TRBV10-3 and TRBJ1-1; D gene unclear. Germline V gene sequence: CDR1 ENHRY, CDR2 SYGVKD. The CDR3 has 13 residues. CDR3 protein: CAVRLDPGTEAFF. The CDR3 DNA sequence: TGTGCCGTCAGACTGGACCCGGGCACTGAAGCTTTCTTT.

This clonotype was counted a few times. The junction departs from the called germline gene at one end, perhaps through a read error. This chain uses TRBV28 with TRBJ2-4, with D perhaps being TRBD1 or TRBD2 (6 bases each). The CDR3 loop spans 16 amino acids. Germline CDR1 and CDR2: MDHEN and SYDVKM. The CDR3, as DNA: TGTGCCTGCAGTCCCCTTAGGGGGGAAGCCAAAAACATTCAGTACTTC. Encoded protein: CACSPLRGEAKNIQYF.

This clonotype was seen at least ten times. V and J are TRBV30 and TRBJ1-3, with D perhaps matching TRBD1 (6 bases). CDR1 is GTSNPN and CDR2 is SVGIG in the germline V gene (reference sequence). This CDR3 contains 13 residues. V was pared by 7 bases and J by 2 bases, with 12 bases between. The CDR3 reads CAYQTGTGNTIYF. CDR3 in DNA: TGTGCCTACCAGACAGGTACTGGAAACACCATATATTTT.

The V call is TRBV6-1, the J call TRBJ2-2; D gene uncertain. Trimming left V 11 bases short and J 8 bases short, with 18 bases between. CDR1 and CDR2 (germline): MNHNS, SASEGT. This CDR3 spans 13 amino acids. The CDR3 DNA reads TGTGCCTGCCACTGGAACCCGCGGGGGGAGCTGTTTTTT. This sequence encodes CACHWNPRGELFF.

This clonotype came up a few times. The V and J genes are TRBV29-1 and TRBJ2-1; D call uncertain. Germline V CDR1 and CDR2: SQVTM, ANQGSEA. This CDR3 spans 13 amino acids. Trimming cost V 2 bases and J 9 bases, with 14 bases left between them. CDR3 nucleotide sequence: TGCAGCGTTGAATTCGCCAGGTCAGGTGAGCAGTTCTTC. This encodes CSVEFARSGEQFF.

The chain is built from TRBV20-1 and TRBJ1-1, with 11 bases lining up with TRBD1. V shed 1 base and J 7 bases; nucleotides not matched to a gene: 5. The CDR3 is 14 residues long. The germline CDR1 and CDR2 sequences are DFQATT and SNEGSKA (reference sequence). The CDR3 coding sequence is TGCAGTGCTAGAGGACCGGGACAGGGGGATGAAGCTTTCTTT. The encoded protein is CSARGPGQGDEAFF.

The CDR3 DNA reads as TGTGCCAGCTCACCATCCCGGGACCTCTCGTACGAGCAGTACTTC. Protein sequence: CASSPSRDLSYEQYF. The chain is built from TRBV18 and TRBJ2-7, with D perhaps assigned TRBD1 or TRBD2 (5 bases each). The ends were cut back, 2 bases at V and 4 bases at J, with 15 bases in the middle. Germline V gives CDR1 KGHSH, CDR2 LQKENI. The CDR3 consists of 15 residues. The full variable domain, completed using reference TRBV18 and TRBJ2-7, is NAGVMQNPRHLVRRRGQEARLRCSPMKGHSHVYWYRQLPEEGLKFMVYLQKENIIDESGMPKERFSAEFPKEGPSILRIQQVVRGDSAAYFCASSPSRDLSYEQYFGPGTRLTVT.